This TCR beta chain was profiled in a study of cytomegalovirus exposure and HLA in healthy donors. Study-wide results and limits: Earlier analysis yielded a pattern in which most TCR beta V segments were productive about 87% or about 30% of the time.

With respect to this clone: Its antigen is as yet unknown.

Vbeta (60) and Jbeta (13) primers were used in the PCR. Under the authors' procedure: Some 9.9 million shared chains were among 80 million or so unique TCR beta chains counted in a later analysis. TCRdb's copy holds only in-frame clones and misses some; the assay was immunoSEQ multiplex PCR. D and trimming were read from the DNA, whereas the V and J calls and clone size are those reported in that table. The sample shows some 110,000 clones, roughly 79% of them seen only once. The sample taken for sequencing was PBMCs. This sequence was found in a woman aged 18 to 35 in good health and CMV-seronegative.

The CDR3 protein is CATSSSRTGPNYGYTF. For the CDR3, the DNA is TGTGCCACCAGCAGTTCCCGGACAGGCCCCAACTATGGCTACACCTTC. The rearrangement links TRBV15 to TRBJ1-2, with 7 nucleotides matching TRBD1. Germline V gives CDR1 LNHNV, CDR2 YYDKDF (reference sequence). This CDR3 region has 16 residues. Trimming removed 3 bases from V and 2 bases from J; junction bases left unmatched: 9.